The clone carrying this TCR beta chain has a count of ten or more. Exclusion of a patient resulted from uncontrolled infection, other autoimmune disease, pregnancy or lactation. There were TCR beta CDR3 regions amplified from RNA transcripts. The HTBI set primed first-round TCR CDR3 RT-PCR. TCRdb called the multiplex PCR reads again in MiXCR, with one record for every CDR3 protein. This table has around 500,000 distinct CDR3 sequences, about 16% appearing once. Trimming pared 0 bases from V and 2 bases from J, leaving 8 bases between. There are 14 residues in the CDR3. Per the germline V gene, CDR1 is LGHNA and CDR2 is YSLEER. This sample is drawn from a study of T cells in Graves' hyperthyroidism and ophthalmopathy.

The sample was blood. The clonotype was recovered from a woman in her twenties or thirties with Graves' ophthalmopathy. This chain joins TRBV4-3 and TRBJ2-7; D uncertain. DNA of the CDR3: TGCGCCAGCAGCCAAGATTTGGGAACCTACGAGCAGTACTTC. Its protein is CASSQDLGTYEQYF.